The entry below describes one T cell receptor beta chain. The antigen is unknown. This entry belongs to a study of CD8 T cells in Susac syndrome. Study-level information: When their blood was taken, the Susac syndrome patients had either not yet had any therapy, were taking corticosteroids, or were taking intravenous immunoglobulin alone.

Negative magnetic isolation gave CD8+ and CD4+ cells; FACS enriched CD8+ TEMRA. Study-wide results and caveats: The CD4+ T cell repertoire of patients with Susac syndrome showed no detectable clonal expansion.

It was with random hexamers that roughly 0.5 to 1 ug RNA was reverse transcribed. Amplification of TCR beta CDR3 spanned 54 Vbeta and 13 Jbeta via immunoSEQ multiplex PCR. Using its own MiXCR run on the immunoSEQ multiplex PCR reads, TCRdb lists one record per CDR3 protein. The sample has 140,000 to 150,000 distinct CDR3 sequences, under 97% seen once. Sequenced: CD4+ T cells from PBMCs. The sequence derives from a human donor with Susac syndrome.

The CDR3 DNA sequence: TGCAGTGCTGTCCGGGACGTCAATGAGCAGTTCTTC. Encoded protein: CSAVRDVNEQFF. The rearrangement links TRBV20-1 to TRBJ2-1; perhaps D is TRBD1 or TRBD2 (5 bases each). The CDR3 has 12 residues. V lost 5 bases and J lost 6, with 11 bases in between. The germline CDR1 and CDR2 sequences are DFQATT and SNEGSKA (reference sequence).